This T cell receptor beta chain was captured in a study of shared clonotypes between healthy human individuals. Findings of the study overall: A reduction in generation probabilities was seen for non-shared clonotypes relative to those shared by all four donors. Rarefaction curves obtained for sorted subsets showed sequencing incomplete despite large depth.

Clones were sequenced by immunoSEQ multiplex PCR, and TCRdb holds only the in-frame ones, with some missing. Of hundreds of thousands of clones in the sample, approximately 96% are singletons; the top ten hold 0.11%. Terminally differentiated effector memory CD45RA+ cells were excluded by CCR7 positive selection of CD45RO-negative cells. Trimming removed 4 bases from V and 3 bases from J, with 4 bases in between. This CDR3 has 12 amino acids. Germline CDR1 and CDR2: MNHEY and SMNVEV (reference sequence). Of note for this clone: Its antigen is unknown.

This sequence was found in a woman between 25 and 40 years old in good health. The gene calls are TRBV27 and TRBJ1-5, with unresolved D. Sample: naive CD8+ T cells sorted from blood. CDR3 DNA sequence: TGTGCCAGCAGTTCCATCAATCAGCCCCAGCATTTT. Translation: CASSSINQPQHF.